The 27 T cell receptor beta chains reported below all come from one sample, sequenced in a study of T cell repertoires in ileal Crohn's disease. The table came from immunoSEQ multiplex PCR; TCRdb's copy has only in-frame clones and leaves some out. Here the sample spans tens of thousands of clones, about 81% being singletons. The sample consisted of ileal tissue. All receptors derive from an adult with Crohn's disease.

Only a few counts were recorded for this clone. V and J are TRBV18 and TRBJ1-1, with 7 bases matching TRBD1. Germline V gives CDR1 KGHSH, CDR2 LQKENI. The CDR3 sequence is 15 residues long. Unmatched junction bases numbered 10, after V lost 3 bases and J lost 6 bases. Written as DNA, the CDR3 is TGTGCCAGCTCACCCAAACAGGGGAATTCCGCTGAAGCTTTCTTT. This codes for CASSPKQGNSAEAFF.

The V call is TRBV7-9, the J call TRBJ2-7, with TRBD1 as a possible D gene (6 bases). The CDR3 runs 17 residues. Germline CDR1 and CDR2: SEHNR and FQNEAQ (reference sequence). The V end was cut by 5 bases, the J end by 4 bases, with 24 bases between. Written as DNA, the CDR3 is TGTGCCAGCAGCGTTTACGGGATGGGGGCAGGGGAGTACGAGCAGTACTTC. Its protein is CASSVYGMGAGEYEQYF.

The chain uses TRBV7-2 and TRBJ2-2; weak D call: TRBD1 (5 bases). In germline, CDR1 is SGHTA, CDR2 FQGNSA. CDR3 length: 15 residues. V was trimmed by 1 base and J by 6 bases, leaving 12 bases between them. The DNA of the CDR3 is TGTGCCAGCAGCTTAGGTGGGGCTAATCCCGGGGAGCTGTTTTTT. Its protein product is CASSLGGANPGELFF.

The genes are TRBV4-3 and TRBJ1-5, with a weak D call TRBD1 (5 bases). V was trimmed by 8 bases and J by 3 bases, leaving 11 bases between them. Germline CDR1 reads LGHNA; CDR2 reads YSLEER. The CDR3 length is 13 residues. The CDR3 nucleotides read TGCGCCAGCGGGAGGGGCGACAATCAGCCCCAGCATTTT. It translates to CASGRGDNQPQHF.

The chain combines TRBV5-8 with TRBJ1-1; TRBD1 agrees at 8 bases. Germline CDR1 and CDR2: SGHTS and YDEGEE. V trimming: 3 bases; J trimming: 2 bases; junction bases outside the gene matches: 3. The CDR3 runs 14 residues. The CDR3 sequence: CASSSGTGNTEAFF. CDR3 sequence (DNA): TGTGCCAGCAGCTCCGGGACAGGAAACACTGAAGCTTTCTTT.

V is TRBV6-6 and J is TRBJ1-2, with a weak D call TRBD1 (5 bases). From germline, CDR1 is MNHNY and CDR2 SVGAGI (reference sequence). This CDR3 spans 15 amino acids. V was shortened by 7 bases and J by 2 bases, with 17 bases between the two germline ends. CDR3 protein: CASKRIREANYGYTF. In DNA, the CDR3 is TGTGCCAGCAAAAGAATCAGGGAGGCCAACTATGGCTACACCTTC.

The CDR3: CASSWGQGQGQPQHF. The CDR3 coding sequence is TGTGCCAGCTCGTGGGGACAGGGGCAGGGTCAGCCCCAGCATTTT. The chain combines TRBV18 with TRBJ1-5; 10 bases match TRBD1. Per the germline V gene, CDR1 is KGHSH and CDR2 is LQKENI. The CDR3 contains 15 residues. Trimming took 6 bases from V and 6 from J; bases not matched to a gene: 8. The full variable domain, with the rest looked up from reference TRBV18 and TRBJ1-5, is NAGVMQNPRHLVRRRGQEARLRCSPMKGHSHVYWYRQLPEEGLKFMVYLQKENIIDESGMPKERFSAEFPKEGPSILRIQQVVRGDSAAYFCASSWGQGQGQPQHFGDGTRLSIL.

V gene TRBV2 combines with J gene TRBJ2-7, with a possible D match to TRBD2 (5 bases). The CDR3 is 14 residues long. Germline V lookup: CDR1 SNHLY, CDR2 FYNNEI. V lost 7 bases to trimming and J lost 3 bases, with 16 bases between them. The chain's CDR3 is CASKKVDSDYEQYF. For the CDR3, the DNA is TGTGCCAGCAAGAAAGTGGACTCAGACTACGAGCAGTACTTC.

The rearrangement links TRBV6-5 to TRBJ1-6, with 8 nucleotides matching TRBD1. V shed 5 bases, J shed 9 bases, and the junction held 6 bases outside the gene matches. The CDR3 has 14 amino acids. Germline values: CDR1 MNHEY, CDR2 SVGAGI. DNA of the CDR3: TGTGCCAGCAGTCCCGGGGACAGGTCTTCACCCCTCCACTTT. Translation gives CASSPGDRSSPLHF.

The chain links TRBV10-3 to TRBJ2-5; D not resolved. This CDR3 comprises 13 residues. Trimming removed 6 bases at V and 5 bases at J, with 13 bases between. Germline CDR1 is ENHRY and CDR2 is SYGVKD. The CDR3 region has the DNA TGTGCCATCAGCCCAATAGCCGCGGAGACCCAGTACTTC. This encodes CAISPIAAETQYF.

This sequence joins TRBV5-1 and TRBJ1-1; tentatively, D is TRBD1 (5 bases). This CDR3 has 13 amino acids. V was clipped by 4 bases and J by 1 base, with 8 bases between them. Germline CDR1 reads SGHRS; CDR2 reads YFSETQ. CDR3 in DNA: TGCGCCAGCAGCCCCCAGGGGAACACTGAAGCTTTCTTT. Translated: CASSPQGNTEAFF.

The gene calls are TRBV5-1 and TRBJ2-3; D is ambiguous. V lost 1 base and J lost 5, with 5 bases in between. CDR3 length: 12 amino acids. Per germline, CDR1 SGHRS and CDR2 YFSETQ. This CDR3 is CASSLSQDTQYF. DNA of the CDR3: TGCGCCAGCAGCTTGTCCCAAGATACGCAGTATTTT. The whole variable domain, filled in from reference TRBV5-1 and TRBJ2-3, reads KAGVTQTPRYLIKTRGQQVTLSCSPISGHRSVSWYQQTPGQGLQFLFEYFSETQRNKGNFPGRFSGRQFSNSRSEMNVSTLELGDSALYLCASSLSQDTQYFGPGTRLTVL.

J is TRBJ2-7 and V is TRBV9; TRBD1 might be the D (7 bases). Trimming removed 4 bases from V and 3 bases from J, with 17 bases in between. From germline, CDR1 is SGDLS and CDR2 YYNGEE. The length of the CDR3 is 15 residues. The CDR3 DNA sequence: TGTGCCAGCAGCCCCCGGCAGGGGGGCGACTACGAGCAGTACTTC. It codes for CASSPRQGGDYEQYF.

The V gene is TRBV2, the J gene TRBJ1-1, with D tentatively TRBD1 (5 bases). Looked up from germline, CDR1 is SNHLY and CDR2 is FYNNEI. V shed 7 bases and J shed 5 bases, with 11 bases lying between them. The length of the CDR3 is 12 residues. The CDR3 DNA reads TGTGCCAGCACCGGGGGGGTGACTGAAGCTTTCTTT. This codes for CASTGGVTEAFF.

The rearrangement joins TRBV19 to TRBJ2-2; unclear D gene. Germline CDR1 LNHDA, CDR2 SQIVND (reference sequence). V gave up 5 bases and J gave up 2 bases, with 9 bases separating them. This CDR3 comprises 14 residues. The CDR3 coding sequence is TGTGCCAGTAGTTTAGGCAGTAACACCGGGGAGCTGTTTTTT. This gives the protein CASSLGSNTGELFF.

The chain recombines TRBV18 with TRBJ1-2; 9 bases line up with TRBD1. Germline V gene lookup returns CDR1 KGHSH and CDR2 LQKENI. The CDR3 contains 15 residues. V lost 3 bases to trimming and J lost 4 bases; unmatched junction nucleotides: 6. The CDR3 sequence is CASSPGTGSGYGYTF. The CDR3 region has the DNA TGTGCCAGCTCACCTGGGACAGGGTCGGGCTATGGCTACACCTTC.

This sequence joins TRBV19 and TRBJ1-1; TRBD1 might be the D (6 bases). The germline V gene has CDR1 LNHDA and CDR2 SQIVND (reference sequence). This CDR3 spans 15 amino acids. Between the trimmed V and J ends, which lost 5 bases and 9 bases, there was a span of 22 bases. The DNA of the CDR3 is TGTGCCAGTAGTTATGGGATCAGGGACACCCGTAAAGCTTTCTTT. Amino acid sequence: CASSYGIRDTRKAFF. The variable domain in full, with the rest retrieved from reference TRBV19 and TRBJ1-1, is DGGITQSPKYLFRKEGQNVTLSCEQNLNHDAMYWYRQDPGQGLRLIYYSQIVNDFQKGDIAEGYSVSREKKESFPLTVTSAQKNPTAFYLCASSYGIRDTRKAFFGQGTRLTVV.

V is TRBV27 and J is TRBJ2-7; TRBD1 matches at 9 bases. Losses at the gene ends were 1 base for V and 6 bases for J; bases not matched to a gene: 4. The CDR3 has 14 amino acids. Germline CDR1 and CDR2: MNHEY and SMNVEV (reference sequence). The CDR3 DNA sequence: TGTGCCAGCAGTTTATGGGGACAGGGACGCGAGCAGTACTTC. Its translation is CASSLWGQGREQYF.

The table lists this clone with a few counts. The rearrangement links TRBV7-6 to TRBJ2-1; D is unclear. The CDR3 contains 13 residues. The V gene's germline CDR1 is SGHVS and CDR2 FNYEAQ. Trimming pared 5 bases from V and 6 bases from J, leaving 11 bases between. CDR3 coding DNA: TGTGCCAGCAGCCAACCCCCCGGCAATGAGCAGTTCTTC. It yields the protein CASSQPPGNEQFF.

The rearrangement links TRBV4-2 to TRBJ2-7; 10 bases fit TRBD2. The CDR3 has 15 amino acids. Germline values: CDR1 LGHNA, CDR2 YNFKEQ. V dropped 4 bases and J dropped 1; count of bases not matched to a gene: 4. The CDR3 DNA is TGTGCCAGCAGCCCCGGACTAGCGGAGTCCTACGAGCAGTACTTC. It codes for CASSPGLAESYEQYF.

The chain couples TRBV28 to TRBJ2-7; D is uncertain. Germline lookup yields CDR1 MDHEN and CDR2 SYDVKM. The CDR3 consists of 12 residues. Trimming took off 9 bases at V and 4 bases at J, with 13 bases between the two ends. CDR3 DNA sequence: TGTGCCAGGCACGTTCAGGATTACGAGCAGTACTTC. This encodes CARHVQDYEQYF.

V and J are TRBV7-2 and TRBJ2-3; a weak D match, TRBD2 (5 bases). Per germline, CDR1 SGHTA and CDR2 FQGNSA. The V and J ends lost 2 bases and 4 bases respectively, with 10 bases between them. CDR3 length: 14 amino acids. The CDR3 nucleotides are TGTGCCAGCAGCTTATATCACGGGGCAGATACGCAGTATTTT. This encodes CASSLYHGADTQYF.

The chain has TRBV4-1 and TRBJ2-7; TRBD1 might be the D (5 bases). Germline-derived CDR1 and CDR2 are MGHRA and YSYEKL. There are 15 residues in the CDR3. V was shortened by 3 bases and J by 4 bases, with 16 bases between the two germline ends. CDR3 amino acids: CASSHSGRVFYEQYF. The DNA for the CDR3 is TGCGCCAGCAGCCACTCTGGCAGGGTTTTTTACGAGCAGTACTTC.

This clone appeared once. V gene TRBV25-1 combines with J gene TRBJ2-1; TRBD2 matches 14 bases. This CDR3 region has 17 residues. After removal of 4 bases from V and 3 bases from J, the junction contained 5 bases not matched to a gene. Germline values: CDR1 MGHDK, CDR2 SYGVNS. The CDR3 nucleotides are TGTGCCAGCAGTGGACTAGCGGGGGGGCCTGGCTACAATGAGCAGTTCTTC. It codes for CASSGLAGGPGYNEQFF.

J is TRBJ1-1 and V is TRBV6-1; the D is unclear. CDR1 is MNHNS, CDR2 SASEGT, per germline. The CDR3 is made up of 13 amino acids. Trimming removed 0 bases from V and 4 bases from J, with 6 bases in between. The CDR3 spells CASSEARGTEAFF. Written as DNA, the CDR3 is TGTGCCAGCAGTGAAGCCCGGGGCACTGAAGCTTTCTTT.

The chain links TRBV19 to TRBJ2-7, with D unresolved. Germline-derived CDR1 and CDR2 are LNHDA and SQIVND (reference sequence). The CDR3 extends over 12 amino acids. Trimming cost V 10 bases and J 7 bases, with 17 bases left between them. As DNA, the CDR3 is TGTGCCACCAGCCAGGCCCCTGGGGAGCAGTACTTC. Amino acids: CATSQAPGEQYF.

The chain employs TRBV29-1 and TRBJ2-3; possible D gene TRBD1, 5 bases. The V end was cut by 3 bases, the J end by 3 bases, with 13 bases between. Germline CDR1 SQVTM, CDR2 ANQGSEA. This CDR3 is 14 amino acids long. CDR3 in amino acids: CSVDNGQVTDTQYF. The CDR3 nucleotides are TGCAGCGTTGATAATGGACAAGTAACAGATACGCAGTATTTT.